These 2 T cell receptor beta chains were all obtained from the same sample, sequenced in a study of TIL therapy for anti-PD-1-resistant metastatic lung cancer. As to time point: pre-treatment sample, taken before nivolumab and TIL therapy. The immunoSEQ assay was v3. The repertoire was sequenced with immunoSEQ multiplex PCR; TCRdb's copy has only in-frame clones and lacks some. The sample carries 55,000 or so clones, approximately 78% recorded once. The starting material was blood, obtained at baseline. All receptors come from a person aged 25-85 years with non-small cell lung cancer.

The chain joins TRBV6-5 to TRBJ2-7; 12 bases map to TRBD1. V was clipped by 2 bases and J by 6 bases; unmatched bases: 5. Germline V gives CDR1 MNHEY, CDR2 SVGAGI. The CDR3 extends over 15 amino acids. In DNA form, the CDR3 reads TGTGCCAGCAGTTACCGGGGACAGGGGGCGGGCGAGCAGTACTTC. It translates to CASSYRGQGAGEQYF.

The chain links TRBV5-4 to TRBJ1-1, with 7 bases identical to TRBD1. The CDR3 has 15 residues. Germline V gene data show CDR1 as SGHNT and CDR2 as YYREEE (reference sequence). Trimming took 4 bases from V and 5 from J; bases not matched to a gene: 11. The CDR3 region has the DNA TGTGCCAGCAGCAACGACAGGGTACCTGGGACTGAAGCTTTCTTT. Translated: CASSNDRVPGTEAFF.